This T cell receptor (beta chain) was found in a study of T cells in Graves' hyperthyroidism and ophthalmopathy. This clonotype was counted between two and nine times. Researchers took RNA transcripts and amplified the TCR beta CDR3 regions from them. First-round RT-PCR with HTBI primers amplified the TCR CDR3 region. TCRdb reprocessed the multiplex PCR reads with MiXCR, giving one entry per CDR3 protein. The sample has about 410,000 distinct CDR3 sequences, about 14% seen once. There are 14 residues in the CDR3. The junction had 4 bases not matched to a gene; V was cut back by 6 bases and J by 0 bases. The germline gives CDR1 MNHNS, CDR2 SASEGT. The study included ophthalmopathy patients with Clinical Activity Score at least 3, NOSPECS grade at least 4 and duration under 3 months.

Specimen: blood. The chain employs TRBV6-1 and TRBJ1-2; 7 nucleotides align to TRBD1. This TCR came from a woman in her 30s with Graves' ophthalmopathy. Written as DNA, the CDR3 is TGTGCCAGCAGGGACAGGTCCACTAACTATGGCTACACCTTC. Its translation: CASRDRSTNYGYTF.